The clone carrying this TCR beta chain has a single count. This sample was included in a study of T-cell memory formation after mild COVID-19. The CDR3 is 13 residues long. Germline V lookup: CDR1 LGHDT, CDR2 YNNKEL (reference sequence). Trimming removed 0 bases from V and 7 bases from J, with 7 bases in between. TCRdb reprocessed the 5' RACE reads via MiXCR and lists one record per CDR3 protein. The repertoire holds under 650,000 distinct CDR3 sequences, with roughly 17% as singletons. Sample: PBMCs or a T cell subset sorted from them (not recorded which). The rearrangement joins TRBV3-1 to TRBJ2-1; D gene uncertain. The sequence was collected from an adult woman who had mild COVID-19 (a few samples of this study predate the infection). Cell type and time point are not known. CDR3 nucleotide sequence: TGTGCCAGCAGCCAAGAGTGGTTGAATGAGCAGTTCTTC. Protein: CASSQEWLNEQFF.